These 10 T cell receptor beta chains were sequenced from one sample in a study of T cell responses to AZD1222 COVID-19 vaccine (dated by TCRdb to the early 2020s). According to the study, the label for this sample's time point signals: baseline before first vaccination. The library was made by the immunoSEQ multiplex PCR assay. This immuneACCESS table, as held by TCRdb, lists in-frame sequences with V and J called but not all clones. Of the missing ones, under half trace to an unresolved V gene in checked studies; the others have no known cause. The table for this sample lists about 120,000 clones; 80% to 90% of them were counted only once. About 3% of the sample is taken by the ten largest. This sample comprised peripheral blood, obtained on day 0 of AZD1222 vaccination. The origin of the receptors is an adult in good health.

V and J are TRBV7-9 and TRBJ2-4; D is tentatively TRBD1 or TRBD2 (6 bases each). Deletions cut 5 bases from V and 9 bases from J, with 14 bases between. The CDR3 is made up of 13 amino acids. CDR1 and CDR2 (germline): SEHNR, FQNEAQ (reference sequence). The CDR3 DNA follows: TGTGCCAGCAGCCCGCTACAGGGAGGCATTCAGTACTTC. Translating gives CASSPLQGGIQYF.

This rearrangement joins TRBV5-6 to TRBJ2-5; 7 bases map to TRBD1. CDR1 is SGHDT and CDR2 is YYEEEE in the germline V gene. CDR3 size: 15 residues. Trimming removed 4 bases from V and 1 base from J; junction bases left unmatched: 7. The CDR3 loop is CASSADREAQETQYF. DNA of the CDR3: TGTGCCAGCAGCGCTGACAGGGAAGCCCAAGAGACCCAGTACTTC.

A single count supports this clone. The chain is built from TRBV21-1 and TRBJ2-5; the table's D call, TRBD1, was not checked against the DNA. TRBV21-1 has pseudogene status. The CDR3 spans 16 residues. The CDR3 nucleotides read TGTGCCAGCAGCAAAGGGTGGCCAGGGTCCCAAGAGACCCAGTACTTC. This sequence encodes CASSKGWPGSQETQYF.

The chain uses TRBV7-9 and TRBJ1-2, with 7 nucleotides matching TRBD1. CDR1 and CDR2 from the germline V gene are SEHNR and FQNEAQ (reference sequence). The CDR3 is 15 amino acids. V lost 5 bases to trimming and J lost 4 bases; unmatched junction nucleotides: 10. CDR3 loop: CASSLLTGSSYGYTF. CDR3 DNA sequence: TGTGCCAGCAGCCTCCTGACAGGGTCGAGCTATGGCTACACCTTC.

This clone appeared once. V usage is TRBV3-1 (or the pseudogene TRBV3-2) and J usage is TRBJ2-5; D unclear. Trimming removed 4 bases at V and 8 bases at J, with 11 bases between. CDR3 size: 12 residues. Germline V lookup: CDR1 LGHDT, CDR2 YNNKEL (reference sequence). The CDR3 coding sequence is TGTGCCAGCAGCCCCGACCCGGTCACCCAGTACTTC. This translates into CASSPDPVTQYF.

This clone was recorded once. CDR3 in amino acids: CASSPHRSSGGADTQYF. The CDR3 nucleotides read TGTGCCAGCAGCCCCCACCGGTCGAGCGGGGGCGCAGATACGCAGTATTTT. This rearrangement joins TRBV14 to TRBJ2-3, with 8 bases identical to TRBD2. Losses at the gene ends were 4 bases for V and 4 bases for J; bases not matched to a gene: 13. CDR1 is SGHDN, CDR2 FVKESK, per germline. CDR3 length: 17 residues.

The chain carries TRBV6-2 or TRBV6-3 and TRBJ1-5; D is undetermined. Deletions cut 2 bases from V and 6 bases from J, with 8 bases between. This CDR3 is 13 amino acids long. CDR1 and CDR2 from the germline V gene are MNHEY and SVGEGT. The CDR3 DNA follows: TGTGCCAGCAGTTACGTATCCAGTCAGCCCCAGCATTTT. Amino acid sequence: CASSYVSSQPQHF.

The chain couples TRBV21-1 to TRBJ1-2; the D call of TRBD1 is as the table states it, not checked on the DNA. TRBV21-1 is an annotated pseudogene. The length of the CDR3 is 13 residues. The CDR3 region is CASSKATSNGYTF. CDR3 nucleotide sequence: TGTGCCAGCAGCAAAGCGACATCTAATGGCTACACCTTC.

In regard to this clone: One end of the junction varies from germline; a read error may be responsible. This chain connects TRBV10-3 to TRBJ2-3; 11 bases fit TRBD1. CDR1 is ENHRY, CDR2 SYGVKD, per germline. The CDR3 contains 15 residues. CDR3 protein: CAITEGQGGTDTQYF. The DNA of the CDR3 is TGTGCCATCACTGAGGGACAGGGGGGCACAGATACGCAGTATTTT.

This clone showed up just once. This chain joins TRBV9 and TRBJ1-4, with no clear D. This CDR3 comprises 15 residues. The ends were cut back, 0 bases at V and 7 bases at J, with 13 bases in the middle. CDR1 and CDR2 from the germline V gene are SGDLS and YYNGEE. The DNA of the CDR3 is TGTGCCAGCAGCGTAGGGTTGGAAGAGGGTGAAAAACTGTTTTTT. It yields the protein CASSVGLEEGEKLFF.